A single sample is the source of the 27 T cell receptor beta chains below, sequenced in a study of CD8+ T cells in alopecia areata. Extraction and reverse transcription of RNA yielded cDNA as the sequencing template. Assay used: immunoSEQ multiplex PCR; TCRdb lists only in-frame clones, some missing. The specimen has some 110,000 clones, none found just once. Material for sequencing was lesional skin. The receptors stem from a C3H/HeJ mouse with alopecia areata. The mice in this strain carry MHC haplotype H2-k.

As regards this clone: Gene names follow the mouse nomenclature. The DNA ends 4 residues before the CDR3 does, and the rest of the CDR3 is filled in from the germline J gene. This chain connects TRBV19 to TRBJ1-1, with TRBD1 as a possible D gene (6 bases). The germline V gene has CDR1 FNHDT and CDR2 SITEND (reference sequence). V lost 2 bases and J 4 bases, leaving 9 bases between the germline ends. The CDR3 length is 13 residues. The sequenced part of the CDR3 DNA is TGTGCCAGCAGTATTGGGGGGCGCACA. Translating gives CASSIGGRT. The entire CDR3 protein is CASSIGGRTEVFF.

About this clone: Gene names follow the mouse nomenclature. The CDR3 bases that were read are TGCACCTGCAGTGCAGACCGGGACTGGCAAGAC. Residues: CTCSADRDWQD. The CDR3 in its entirety is CTCSADRDWQDTQYF. J is TRBJ2-5 and V is TRBV1, with TRBD2 identical over 8 bases. The read terminates 4 residues before the CDR3 end, so the remaining end is supplied by the germline J gene. Trimming at V came to 0 bases and at J to 3 bases, leaving 2 bases not matched to a gene. The germline gives CDR1 NSQYPW, CDR2 LRSPGD (reference sequence). The CDR3 is 15 residues long. Combining the CDR3 with reference TRBV1 and TRBJ2-5 gives the whole variable domain VTLLEQNPRWRLVPRGQAVNLRCILKNSQYPWMSWYQQDLQKQLQWLFTLRSPGDKEVKSLPGADYLATRVTDTELRLQVANMSQGRTLYCTCSADRDWQDTQYFGPGTRLLVL.

This clone was found a few times. Any gene name here is a mouse gene name. The read terminates 4 residues ahead of where the CDR3 ends, so the germline J gene completes it. The chain links TRBV29 to TRBJ2-1; 7 nucleotides agree with TRBD2. Germline CDR1 MSHET, CDR2 SYDVDS. CDR3 length: 13 amino acids. CDR3 DNA (partial): TGTGCTAGCAGTCCGGGACTGTGGGCT. This codes for CASSPGLWA. The entire CDR3 reads CASSPGLWAEQFF.

As regards this clone: Gene names and germline refer to mouse. The read stops 4 residues short of the end of the CDR3; the missing end is completed from the germline J gene. This chain connects TRBV13-3 to TRBJ2-1; 8 nucleotides agree with TRBD1. CDR1 and CDR2 from the germline V gene are NNHDY and SYVADS. CDR3 size: 14 residues. The sequenced CDR3 bases are TGTGCCAGCAGCCTCGGACAGGGAAGGGCT. Protein: CASSLGQGRA. The entire CDR3 reads CASSLGQGRAEQFF.

A remark on this clone: The genes are named according to mouse. Read coverage stops 4 residues before the CDR3 terminus; the germline J gene supplies the remainder. V and J are TRBV19 and TRBJ2-3; D is uncertain. The V and J ends lost 4 bases and 1 base respectively, with 10 bases between them. The length of the CDR3 is 14 residues. In germline, CDR1 is FNHDT, CDR2 SITEND (reference sequence). The covered CDR3 bases are TGTGCCAGCAGTCTCCCGAGGGGTGCAGAA. It specifies CASSLPRGAE. The complete CDR3 reads CASSLPRGAETLYF.

This clone was detected many times. The gene symbols are mouse symbols. The DNA ends 4 residues before the CDR3 does, and the rest of the CDR3 is filled in from the germline J gene. The chain couples TRBV13-3 to TRBJ2-5; TRBD1 agrees at 7 bases. Unmatched junction bases numbered 2, after V lost 1 base and J lost 0 bases. The CDR3 length is 15 residues. CDR1 is NNHDY and CDR2 is SYVADS in the germline V gene. CDR3 bases read: TGTGCCAGCAGTGATCACAGGGGTAACCAAGAC. Amino acid sequence: CASSDHRGNQD. The full CDR3 is CASSDHRGNQDTQYF.

In this sample, this clone turned up a few times. Gene names refer to mouse genes. The CDR3 end is not reached by the read, which stops 4 residues before it; the germline J gene fills it in. This rearrangement joins TRBV3 to TRBJ2-4, with TRBD2 matching 9 bases. Germline V CDR1 and CDR2: SNHLY, FYNGKV (reference sequence). J gave up 0 bases and V 2 bases, and 6 bases lay outside the gene matches. CDR3 size: 17 residues. The sequenced part of the CDR3 DNA is TGTGCCAGCAGCTTATGGGGACTGGGTACTAGTCAAAAC. This codes for CASSLWGLGTSQN. The complete CDR3 sequence is CASSLWGLGTSQNTLYF.

In its sample, this clone was seen many times. Gene and germline names: mouse. From the germline J gene comes the end of the CDR3, since the read stops 4 residues before it. V gene TRBV1 combines with J gene TRBJ2-4; 8 positions agree with TRBD1. Trimming at V came to 5 bases and at J to 2 bases, leaving 3 bases not matched to a gene. Per germline, CDR1 NSQYPW and CDR2 LRSPGD (reference sequence). The length of the CDR3 is 14 residues. The CDR3 spells CTCSPDRDQNTLYF. The CDR3 bases that were read are TGCACCTGCAGTCCGGACAGGGATCAAAAC.

This clone was seen ten or more times. Mouse names are used for the genes. From the germline J gene comes the end of the CDR3, since the read stops 4 residues before it. The sample has other DNA sequences that encode this CDR3 too. The chain has TRBV13-3 and TRBJ2-7; perhaps TRBD1 as D (6 bases). Trimming shortened V by 8 bases and J by 3 bases, and 9 bases separated the two germline ends. The CDR3 totals 11 residues. From germline, CDR1 is NNHDY and CDR2 SYVADS. The CDR3 DNA, read in part, is TGTGCCAGTCTAGGGGGCTAT. Its protein product is CASLGGY. The whole CDR3 protein reads CASLGGYEQYF.

This clone was observed at least ten times. Gene names and germline refer to mouse. The DNA ends 4 residues before the CDR3 does, and the rest of the CDR3 is filled in from the germline J gene. The rearrangement joins TRBV13-3 to TRBJ1-1; 7 nucleotides align to TRBD1. CDR1 and CDR2 (germline): NNHDY, SYVADS. The CDR3 sequence is 13 residues long. The ends lost 6 bases at V and 3 bases at J; junction bases unmatched: 5. This CDR3 is CASTHRGDTEVFF. Incomplete CDR3 DNA: TGTGCCAGCACCCACAGGGGCGACACA.

This clone showed up just a few times. Germline and genes: mouse. Sequencing ends 4 residues short of the CDR3 end; the germline J gene provides the rest. The chain recombines TRBV16 with TRBJ2-7, with a weak D call TRBD1 (6 bases). Trimming removed 0 bases from V and 0 bases from J, with 9 bases in between. The CDR3 totals 15 residues. CDR1 is SGHSA and CDR2 is FRNQAP in the germline V gene. CDR3 bases read: TGTGCAAGCAGCTTAGATTCACAGGGCTCCTAT. Translating it yields CASSLDSQGSY. The CDR3 in its entirety is CASSLDSQGSYEQYF.

For this clone: Mouse names are used for the genes. The CDR3 goes on 4 residues after the read ends, and that part is filled in from the germline J gene. This chain uses TRBV13-3 with TRBJ1-4; maybe TRBD1 (6 bases). The CDR3 has 16 residues. Germline-derived CDR1 and CDR2 are NNHDY and SYVADS. V shed 0 bases and J shed 1 base, with 10 bases lying between them. The DNA read from the CDR3 is TGTGCCAGCAGTGATGCAGGGACACATTCCAACGAA. Its protein product is CASSDAGTHSNE. The complete CDR3 sequence is CASSDAGTHSNERLFF.

This clone occurred a few times. The gene names given are mouse names. The CDR3 sequence: CASSLVKNYAEQFF. The DNA read from the CDR3 is TGTGCCAGCAGTTTAGTCAAAAACTATGCT. The genes are TRBV14 and TRBJ2-1; D is unresolved. Sequencing ends 4 residues short of the CDR3 end; the germline J gene provides the rest. The CDR3 consists of 14 residues. Germline assignment: CDR1 SGHDT and CDR2 FRDEAV. Trimming stripped 2 bases from V and 1 base from J, with 7 bases between. The full variable domain, with the rest looked up from reference TRBV14 and TRBJ2-1, is EAGVTQSPRYAVLQEGQAVSFWCDPISGHDTLYWYQQPRDQGPQLLVYFRDEAVIDNSQLPSDRFSAVRPKGTNSTLKIQSAKQGDTATYLCASSLVKNYAEQFFGPGTRLTVL.

This clone was picked up a small number of times. Gene names follow the mouse nomenclature. The sequenced fragment ends 4 residues before the CDR3 boundary, so the rest is inferred from the germline J gene. Other DNA variants within this sample encode the same CDR3. This chain links TRBV1 with TRBJ2-3; D perhaps matches TRBD2 (7 bases). CDR3 length: 17 residues. The germline V and J ends were trimmed by 0 bases and 0 bases, with 13 bases remaining between them. Germline V lookup: CDR1 NSQYPW, CDR2 LRSPGD (reference sequence). The chain's CDR3 is CTCSADRGASSAETLYF. CDR3 bases read: TGCACCTGCAGTGCAGATAGGGGGGCCTCTAGTGCAGAA.

Comment on this clone: The listed genes are named as in mouse. Read coverage stops 4 residues before the CDR3 terminus; the germline J gene supplies the remainder. The V and J genes are TRBV13-3 and TRBJ1-1; a possible D gene is TRBD1 (5 bases). The CDR3 covers 12 residues. Germline V gene lookup returns CDR1 NNHDY and CDR2 SYVADS. The part of the CDR3 DNA that was read is TGTGCCAGCAGTGGGGACTCCGTA. This sequence encodes CASSGDSV. The complete CDR3 reads CASSGDSVEVFF.

Regarding this clone: Here the gene names and germline are mouse. The CDR3 is cut off 4 residues early in the read; its end comes from the germline J gene. The chain recombines TRBV5 with TRBJ2-3, with 9 bases aligning to TRBD1. CDR3 length: 15 amino acids. V trimming: 5 bases; J trimming: 0 bases; junction bases outside the gene matches: 3. In germline, CDR1 is LGHNA, CDR2 YNLKQL (reference sequence). The sequenced CDR3 bases are TGTGCCAGCAGCTACAGGGGGCGCAGTGCAGAA. It translates to CASSYRGRSAE. The whole CDR3 reads CASSYRGRSAETLYF.

This clone has at least ten counts. Genes and germline are mouse. The read ends 4 residues before the CDR3 terminus; that terminus is restored from the germline J gene. The chain joins TRBV13-3 to TRBJ1-2; no reliable D call. The CDR3 spans 13 residues. Germline V gene lookup returns CDR1 NNHDY and CDR2 SYVADS. V lost 1 base and J 4 bases, leaving 8 bases between the germline ends. CDR3 in amino acids: CASSDLGFSDYTF. The DNA read from the CDR3 is TGTGCCAGCAGTGATTTGGGTTTCTCC.

A word on this clone: Any gene name here is a mouse gene name. The read ends 4 residues shy of where the CDR3 ends; the end is completed using the germline J gene. The chain is built from TRBV19 and TRBJ1-1; the D is unclear. Germline V gene data show CDR1 as FNHDT and CDR2 as SITEND (reference sequence). The V end was cut by 5 bases, the J end by 0 bases, with 8 bases between. The CDR3 runs to 13 residues. CDR3 sequence: CASRSSANTEVFF. The sequenced part of the CDR3 DNA is TGTGCCAGCAGGTCCAGTGCAAACACA.

Remarks on this clone: Gene names and germline refer to mouse. The CDR3 here is CTCSAEEGWAEQFF. CDR3 DNA, as far as it was read: TGCACCTGCAGTGCAGAAGAGGGGTGGGCT. This chain connects TRBV1 to TRBJ2-1; perhaps TRBD1 as D (5 bases). The read gets to within 4 residues of the CDR3 end, and the germline J gene fills in the rest. Germline values: CDR1 NSQYPW, CDR2 LRSPGD (reference sequence). This CDR3 spans 14 amino acids.

A word on this clone: The genes are named according to mouse. The read ends 4 residues early relative to the CDR3; the germline J gene fills the gap. The chain is built from TRBV13-2 and TRBJ2-3, with 12 bases lining up with TRBD2. Germline CDR1 is NNHNN and CDR2 is SYGAGS (reference sequence). The CDR3 loop spans 16 amino acids. V shed 0 bases and J 3 bases; nucleotides not matched to a gene: 2. The part of the CDR3 DNA that was read is TGTGCCAGCGGTGATGGACTGGGGGGGCGCGCAGAA. Protein: CASGDGLGGRAE. The full-length CDR3 reads as CASGDGLGGRAETLYF.

A note on this clone: Gene labels here are mouse ones. The read gets to within 4 residues of the CDR3 end, and the germline J gene fills in the rest. V is TRBV13-1 and J is TRBJ2-5, with TRBD2 matching over 9 bases. Germline CDR1 and CDR2: NSHNY and SYGAGN. The CDR3 sequence is 15 residues long. V shed 7 bases, J shed 0 bases, and the junction held 6 bases outside the gene matches. The CDR3 loop reads CASAGLGINQDTQYF. The covered CDR3 bases are TGTGCCAGCGCCGGACTGGGGATTAACCAAGAC.

To note about this clone: Mouse germline and gene names are used. Read data end 4 residues before the CDR3 end; the end is taken from the germline J gene. This chain links TRBV5 with TRBJ1-4, with TRBD1 matching 8 bases. Trimming at V came to 5 bases and at J to 4 bases, leaving 3 bases not matched to a gene. The CDR3 is 14 residues long. Germline V gene sequence: CDR1 LGHNA, CDR2 YNLKQL (reference sequence). CDR3 sequence reads: CASSKQGGNERLFF. Partial CDR3 DNA: TGTGCCAGCAGCAAACAGGGGGGCAACGAA.

In regard to this clone: Gene labels here are mouse ones. The read terminates 4 residues before the CDR3 end, so the remaining end is supplied by the germline J gene. The J gene is TRBJ1-4, the V gene TRBV14; 7 nucleotides align to TRBD1. This CDR3 is 14 amino acids long. The V gene's germline CDR1 is SGHDT and CDR2 FRDEAV. CDR3 sequence: CASSLRGGGERLFF. Incomplete CDR3 DNA: TGTGCCAGCAGTTTGAGAGGGGGCGGCGAA.

Concerning this clone: Mouse gene names and germline throughout. The read is 4 residues too short to cover the CDR3 end, so that end is filled in from the germline J gene. The chain combines TRBV13-1 with TRBJ2-5; D uncertain. V lost 3 bases and J lost 0, with 8 bases in between. This CDR3 has 14 residues. Germline CDR1 NSHNY, CDR2 SYGAGN. This chain's CDR3 is CASSGLDNQDTQYF. CDR3 DNA, as far as it was read: TGTGCCAGCAGTGGGCTGGATAACCAAGAC.

To note about this clone: The genes are named according to mouse. The CDR3 end lies 4 residues beyond the end of the read and is filled in from the germline J gene. The chain joins TRBV13-3 to TRBJ2-5, with TRBD1 identical over 8 bases. V gave up 3 bases and J gave up 3 bases; unmatched junction bases: 3. CDR1 and CDR2 (germline): NNHDY, SYVADS. The CDR3 contains 14 residues. The CDR3 bases that were read are TGTGCCAGCAGTGGGCAGGGGGCGCAAGAC. Amino acids: CASSGQGAQD. The CDR3 in full is CASSGQGAQDTQYF.

Turning to this clone: Mouse germline and gene names are used. The read terminates 4 residues ahead of where the CDR3 ends, so the germline J gene completes it. The V and J genes are TRBV19 and TRBJ2-7; TRBD1 matches 9 bases. Germline-derived CDR1 and CDR2 are FNHDT and SITEND (reference sequence). After removal of 7 bases from V and 2 bases from J, the junction contained 1 base not matched to a gene. The CDR3 consists of 12 residues. The CDR3 DNA, read in part, is TGTGCCAGCGGGGACAGGGCCTAT. Its translation is CASGDRAY. The whole CDR3 sequence is CASGDRAYEQYF.

This clone was seen only a few times. The listed genes are named as in mouse. The read ends 4 residues before the CDR3 terminus; that terminus is restored from the germline J gene. The gene calls are TRBV1 and TRBJ2-7, with a tentative D call TRBD2 (6 bases). CDR3 length: 14 residues. Between the trimmed V and J ends, which lost 3 bases and 0 bases, there was a span of 9 bases. Looked up from germline, CDR1 is NSQYPW and CDR2 is LRSPGD (reference sequence). CDR3 loop: CTCSAGTSSYEQYF. The sequenced CDR3 bases are TGCACCTGCAGTGCCGGGACTAGCTCCTAT. The complete variable domain, with remaining parts taken from reference TRBV1 and TRBJ2-7, reads VTLLEQNPRWRLVPRGQAVNLRCILKNSQYPWMSWYQQDLQKQLQWLFTLRSPGDKEVKSLPGADYLATRVTDTELRLQVANMSQGRTLYCTCSAGTSSYEQYFGPGTRLTVL.